A single sample gave rise to the 12 T cell receptor beta chains below, sequenced in a study of long-term antiretroviral therapy in people with HIV. The immunoSEQ assay was v3.0, run at survey level. Only in-frame clones appear in the TCRdb table, and some are missing; sequencing was by immunoSEQ multiplex PCR. The repertoire includes around 26,000 clones, 75% to 90% of them detected once, and 12% to 15% sits in the top ten. The sequencing here drew on unsorted PBMCs, taken 2.9 years after starting antiretroviral therapy. The source of these receptors is a man aged 50 to 60 with HIV.

The chain couples TRBV18 to TRBJ2-7; 8 positions match TRBD1. The CDR3 is 14 residues long. Germline lookup yields CDR1 KGHSH and CDR2 LQKENI. The V and J ends lost 3 bases and 4 bases, in that order; junction bases with no gene match: 5. The CDR3 DNA reads TGTGCCAGCTCACCGACAGGGGTTCGGTACGAGCAGTACTTC. This codes for CASSPTGVRYEQYF.

The V gene is TRBV11-3, the J gene TRBJ2-7, with unresolved D. The V gene's germline CDR1 is SGHNT and CDR2 YENEEA. The V and J ends lost 1 base and 2 bases respectively, with 6 bases between them. This CDR3 has 13 amino acids. CDR3 sequence reads: CASSLGLAYEQYF. The CDR3 DNA reads as TGTGCCAGCAGCTTAGGTCTGGCCTACGAGCAGTACTTC.

This rearrangement joins TRBV9 to TRBJ1-6; D is unclear. Germline CDR1 reads SGDLS; CDR2 reads YYNGEE. This CDR3 contains 15 residues. V gave up 2 bases and J gave up 0 bases, with 6 bases separating them. CDR3 DNA sequence: TGTGCCAGCAGCGTTGGGAGCTCCTATAATTCACCCCTCCACTTT. This sequence encodes CASSVGSSYNSPLHF.

J is TRBJ2-3 and V is TRBV5-6, with TRBD2 identical over 11 bases. CDR1 is SGHDT, CDR2 YYEEEE, per germline. This CDR3 comprises 14 residues. J lost 9 bases, V lost 2 bases, and 5 bases had no gene match. The CDR3 reads CASSFVAGGSTQYF. The CDR3 nucleotides read TGTGCCAGCAGCTTCGTAGCGGGGGGGTCCACGCAGTATTTT.

This clone is a singleton in its sample. One junction end disagrees with the germline gene, perhaps due to a read error. CDR3 sequence reads: CASSSLTSGAPRNF. The CDR3 DNA follows: TGCGCCAGCAGCTCCTTGACTAGCGGGGCCCCTAGGAACTTC. The chain has TRBV5-1 and TRBJ2-5, with 11 nucleotides matching TRBD2. This CDR3 has 14 amino acids. Germline V gene sequence: CDR1 SGHRS, CDR2 YFSETQ.

The rearrangement joins TRBV28 to TRBJ2-5; D is perhaps TRBD1 or TRBD2 (5 bases each). With the DNA end fitting TRBJ2-7 better, the J assignment may be wrong. Germline CDR1 is MDHEN and CDR2 is SYDVKM. CDR3 size: 15 residues. CDR3 amino acids: CASSSIYGTLYEQYF. In nucleotides, the CDR3 is TGTGCCAGCAGTTCCATATACGGGACCCTCTACGAGCAGTACTTC.

This chain uses TRBV14 with TRBJ1-2; no clear D. Between the trimmed V and J ends, which lost 0 bases and 6 bases, there was a span of 17 bases. Germline V lookup: CDR1 SGHDN, CDR2 FVKESK. This CDR3 comprises 16 residues. The CDR3 DNA sequence: TGTGCCAGCAGCCAAGACCGCCTCGACCTAGAAAATGGCTACACCTTC. It specifies CASSQDRLDLENGYTF. The full variable domain, completed using reference TRBV14 and TRBJ1-2, is EAGVTQFPSHSVIEKGQTVTLRCDPISGHDNLYWYRRVMGKEIKFLLHFVKESKQDESGMPNNRFLAERTGGTYSTLKVQPAELEDSGVYFCASSQDRLDLENGYTFGSGTRLTVV.

This clone came up once. V gene TRBV14 combines with J gene TRBJ2-1; 9 bases fit TRBD1. J gave up 3 bases and V 3 bases, and 6 bases lay outside the gene matches. The CDR3 totals 16 residues. The germline V gene encodes CDR1 SGHDN and CDR2 FVKESK. The CDR3 reads CASSQSGTGYYNEQFF. The CDR3 bases are TGTGCCAGCAGCCAGTCCGGGACAGGGTACTACAATGAGCAGTTCTTC.

The chain carries TRBV7-6 and TRBJ2-1; D possibly corresponds to TRBD2 (7 bases). V gave up 1 base and J gave up 1 base, with 14 bases separating them. The CDR3 has 17 amino acids. Looked up from germline, CDR1 is SGHVS and CDR2 is FNYEAQ. This CDR3 is CASSLDGGADSYNEQFF. For the CDR3, the DNA is TGTGCCAGCAGCTTAGATGGGGGGGCGGATTCCTACAATGAGCAGTTCTTC.

The V and J genes are TRBV4-2 and TRBJ2-7; TRBD1 aligns across 8 bases. The CDR3 has 14 amino acids. The J segment lost 3 bases and the V segment lost 3 bases, leaving 4 bases of the junction unmatched. The germline gives CDR1 LGHNA, CDR2 YNFKEQ. CDR3 sequence (DNA): TGTGCCAGCAGCCAGGCCACAGGGGGCTACGAGCAGTACTTC. The encoded protein is CASSQATGGYEQYF.

This clone is a singleton in its sample. The J gene is TRBJ2-1, the V gene TRBV4-1; TRBD2 aligns across 7 bases. Trimming cost V 4 bases and J 9 bases; bases outside gene matches: 12. The length of the CDR3 is 15 residues. Germline CDR1 reads MGHRA; CDR2 reads YSYEKL. The CDR3 loop reads CASSLVGLGGGEQFF. As DNA, the CDR3 is TGCGCCAGCAGCCTAGTTGGGCTCGGCGGGGGTGAGCAGTTCTTC.

The chain couples TRBV15 to TRBJ2-1, with 9 bases fitting TRBD2. CDR3 length: 16 amino acids. With 0 bases clipped from V and 8 bases from J, the junction kept 8 bases outside the gene matches. The germline gives CDR1 LNHNV, CDR2 YYDKDF (reference sequence). The CDR3 DNA sequence: TGTGCCACCAGCAGAGATCCTGGCGGGGGGGGCGATGAGCAGTTCTTC. This sequence encodes CATSRDPGGGGDEQFF.